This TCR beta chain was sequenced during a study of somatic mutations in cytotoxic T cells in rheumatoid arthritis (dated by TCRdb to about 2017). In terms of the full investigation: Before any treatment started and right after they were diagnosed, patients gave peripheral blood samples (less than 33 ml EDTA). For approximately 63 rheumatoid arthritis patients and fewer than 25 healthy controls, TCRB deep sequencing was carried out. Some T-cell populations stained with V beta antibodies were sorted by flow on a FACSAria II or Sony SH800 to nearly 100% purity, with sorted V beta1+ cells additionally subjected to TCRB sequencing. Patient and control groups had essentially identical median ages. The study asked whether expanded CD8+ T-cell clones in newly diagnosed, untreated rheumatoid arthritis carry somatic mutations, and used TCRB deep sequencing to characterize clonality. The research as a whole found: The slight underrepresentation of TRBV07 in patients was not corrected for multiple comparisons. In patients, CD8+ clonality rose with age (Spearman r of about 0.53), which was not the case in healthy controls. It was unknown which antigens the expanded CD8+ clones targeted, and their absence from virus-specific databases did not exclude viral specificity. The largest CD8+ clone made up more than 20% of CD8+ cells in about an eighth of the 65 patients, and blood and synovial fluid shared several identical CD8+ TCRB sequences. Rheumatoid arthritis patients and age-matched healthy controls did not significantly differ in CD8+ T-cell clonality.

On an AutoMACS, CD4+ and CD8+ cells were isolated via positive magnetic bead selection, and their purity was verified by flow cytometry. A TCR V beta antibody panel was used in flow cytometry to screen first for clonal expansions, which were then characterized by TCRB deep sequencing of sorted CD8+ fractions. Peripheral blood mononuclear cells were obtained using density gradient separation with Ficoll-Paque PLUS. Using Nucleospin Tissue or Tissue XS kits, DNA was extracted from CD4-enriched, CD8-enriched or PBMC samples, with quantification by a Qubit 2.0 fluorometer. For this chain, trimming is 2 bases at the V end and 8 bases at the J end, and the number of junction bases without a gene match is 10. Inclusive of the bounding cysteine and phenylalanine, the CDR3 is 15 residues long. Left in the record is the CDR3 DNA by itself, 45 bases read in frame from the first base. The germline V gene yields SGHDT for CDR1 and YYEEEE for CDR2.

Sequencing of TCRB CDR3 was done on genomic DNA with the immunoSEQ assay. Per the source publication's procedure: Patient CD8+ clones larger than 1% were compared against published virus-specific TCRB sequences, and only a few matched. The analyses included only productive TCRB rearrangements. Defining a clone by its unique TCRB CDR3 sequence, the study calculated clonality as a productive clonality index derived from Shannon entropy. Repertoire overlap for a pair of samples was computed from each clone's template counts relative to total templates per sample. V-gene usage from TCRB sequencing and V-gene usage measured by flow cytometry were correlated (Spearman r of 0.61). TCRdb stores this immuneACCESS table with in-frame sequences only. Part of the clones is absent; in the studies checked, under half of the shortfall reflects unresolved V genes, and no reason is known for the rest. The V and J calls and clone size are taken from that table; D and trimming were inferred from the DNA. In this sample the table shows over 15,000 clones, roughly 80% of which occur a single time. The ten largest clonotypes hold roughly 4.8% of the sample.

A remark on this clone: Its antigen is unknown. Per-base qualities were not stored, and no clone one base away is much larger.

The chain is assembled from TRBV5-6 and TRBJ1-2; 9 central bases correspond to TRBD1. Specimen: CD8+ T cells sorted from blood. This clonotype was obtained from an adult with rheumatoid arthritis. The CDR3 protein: CASSLDPGTGKGYTF. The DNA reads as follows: TGTGCCAGCAGCTTAGACCCCGGGACAGGGAAAGGCTACACCTTC.